The 19 T cell receptor beta chains below all came from one sample that was sequenced in a study of CD8 T cells in ankylosing spondylitis. A single record per CDR3 protein comes from TCRdb applying MiXCR to the 5' RACE reads. The sample yields tens of thousands of distinct CDR3 sequences, 2% to 3% seen once. The sequenced sample consisted of blood, either unsorted or a sorted T cell fraction (not recorded which). Source of these receptors: a female donor with ankylosing spondylitis or in good health (not recorded which).

This chain connects TRBV9 to TRBJ2-1; 9 bases are a match to TRBD1. CDR3 length: 15 amino acids. With V trimmed by 0 bases and J by 6 bases, 4 bases remained unmatched. Per the germline V gene, CDR1 is SGDLS and CDR2 is YYNGEE. CDR3: CASSVEGQGGNEQFF. DNA for the CDR3: TGTGCCAGCAGCGTAGAGGGACAGGGAGGCAATGAGCAGTTCTTC. Supplemented by reference TRBV9 and TRBJ2-1, the full variable domain reads DSGVTQTPKHLITATGQRVTLRCSPRSGDLSVYWYQQSLDQGLQFLIQYYNGEERAKGNILERFSAQQFPDLHSELNLSSLELGDSALYFCASSVEGQGGNEQFFGPGTRLTVL.

This clonotype was counted many times. The chain couples TRBV9 to TRBJ2-5; possibly TRBD2 for D (6 bases). Germline loops: CDR1 SGDLS, CDR2 YYNGEE. Trimming shortened V by 3 bases and J by 2 bases, and 17 bases separated the two germline ends. This CDR3 is built from 16 residues. The CDR3 loop is CASSEETTRMQETQYF. CDR3 in DNA: TGTGCCAGCAGCGAGGAGACGACTAGAATGCAAGAGACCCAGTACTTC.

In its sample, this clonotype was seen many times. V and J are TRBV9 and TRBJ1-1; a possible D gene is TRBD1 (6 bases). The germline V and J ends were trimmed by 4 bases and 1 base, with 11 bases remaining between them. CDR1 is SGDLS, CDR2 YYNGEE, per germline. There are 14 residues in the CDR3. Here the CDR3 reads CASSPRGANTEAFF. The CDR3 DNA sequence: TGTGCCAGCAGCCCCCGGGGGGCGAACACTGAAGCTTTCTTT.

This clonotype was seen only a few times. The rearrangement joins TRBV9 to TRBJ1-2; D not resolved. V lost 4 bases to trimming and J lost 1 base, with 8 bases between them. CDR3 size: 13 residues. Germline V gives CDR1 SGDLS, CDR2 YYNGEE. The CDR3 here is CASSPQVNYGYTF. CDR3 bases: TGTGCCAGCAGCCCCCAGGTTAACTATGGCTACACCTTC.

The table lists this clonotype with many counts. This sequence joins TRBV9 and TRBJ2-3; 10 bases agree with TRBD1. This CDR3 is built from 16 residues. Looked up from germline, CDR1 is SGDLS and CDR2 is YYNGEE. After removal of 4 bases from V and 2 bases from J, the junction contained 7 bases not matched to a gene. Here the CDR3 reads CASSPGGTGVTDTQYF. CDR3 nucleotide sequence: TGTGCCAGCAGCCCCGGCGGGACAGGGGTCACAGATACGCAGTATTTT.

This clonotype was detected many times. The chain is built from TRBV5-7 and TRBJ1-2; the D gene is possibly TRBD1 (6 bases). TRBV5-7 is labeled an ORF, and its function is uncertain. This CDR3 region has 15 residues. The germline V and J ends were trimmed by 0 bases and 5 bases, with 14 bases remaining between them. The CDR3 DNA reads TGTGCCAGCAGCTTGGCCCTGGGGGGCCAGTATGGCTACACCTTC. Translation: CASSLALGGQYGYTF.

This clonotype was seen repeatedly, ten times or more. This chain joins TRBV9 and TRBJ1-1; the D is unclear. Trimming took off 3 bases at V and 1 base at J, with 10 bases between the two ends. Germline V CDR1 and CDR2: SGDLS, YYNGEE. The CDR3 totals 14 residues. CDR3 amino acids: CASSGGLENTEAFF. The CDR3 region has the DNA TGTGCCAGCAGCGGAGGGTTGGAGAACACTGAAGCTTTCTTT.

This clonotype counts as medium-sized. This rearrangement joins TRBV9 to TRBJ2-1; 7 positions match TRBD2. CDR1 is SGDLS, CDR2 YYNGEE, per germline. V lost 1 base and J lost 5; bases outside the gene matches: 6. This CDR3 comprises 15 residues. The CDR3 coding sequence is TGTGCCAGCAGCGTAAGTGGGGGGGGACACAATGAGCAGTTCTTC. As protein: CASSVSGGGHNEQFF. Full variable domain (outside the CDR3, taken from reference TRBV9 and TRBJ2-1): DSGVTQTPKHLITATGQRVTLRCSPRSGDLSVYWYQQSLDQGLQFLIQYYNGEERAKGNILERFSAQQFPDLHSELNLSSLELGDSALYFCASSVSGGGHNEQFFGPGTRLTVL.

The table lists this clonotype with many counts. This chain links TRBV9 with TRBJ2-1; D may be TRBD1 or TRBD2 (5 bases each). Trimming took 0 bases from V and 5 from J, leaving 12 bases between them. CDR1 and CDR2 from the germline V gene are SGDLS and YYNGEE. The CDR3 spans 15 residues. The CDR3 nucleotides are TGTGCCAGCAGCGTAGTGGGGACGAGTAACAATGAGCAGTTCTTC. It translates to CASSVVGTSNNEQFF.

This clonotype was counted at least ten times. This sequence joins TRBV9 and TRBJ2-3; weak D call: TRBD1 (5 bases). The germline V gene has CDR1 SGDLS and CDR2 YYNGEE. The CDR3 is 14 amino acids. V was shortened by 2 bases and J by 4 bases, with 11 bases between the two germline ends. The CDR3 nucleotides are TGTGCCAGCAGCGTCACCTCACAGGCAGATACGCAGTATTTT. Protein: CASSVTSQADTQYF.

The sample holds many counts of this clonotype. V is TRBV9 and J is TRBJ2-5, with a tentative D call TRBD2 (7 bases). The V and J ends lost 0 bases and 4 bases respectively, with 13 bases between them. Germline V gene lookup returns CDR1 SGDLS and CDR2 YYNGEE. CDR3 length: 15 amino acids. The CDR3 spells CASSVGGGEVETQYF. As DNA, the CDR3 is TGTGCCAGCAGCGTAGGGGGGGGCGAGGTAGAGACCCAGTACTTC.

V gene TRBV20-1 combines with J gene TRBJ2-5, with TRBD2 matching 14 bases. This CDR3 has 15 amino acids. Germline assignment: CDR1 DFQATT and CDR2 SNEGSKA (reference sequence). The CDR3 region has the DNA TGCACATACCCCGGGACTAGCGGGAGATCGGAGACCCAGTACTTC. Protein product: CTYPGTSGRSETQYF.

This clonotype was seen many times. V gene TRBV9 combines with J gene TRBJ2-2; no definite D call. The V gene lost 0 bases and the J gene lost 5 bases, with 14 bases spanning the gap. Per the germline V gene, CDR1 is SGDLS and CDR2 is YYNGEE. The CDR3 spans 16 residues. The CDR3 sequence: CASSVVEKGGTGELFF. For the CDR3, the DNA is TGTGCCAGCAGCGTAGTAGAAAAGGGTGGTACCGGGGAGCTGTTTTTT. The full variable domain, with the rest looked up from reference TRBV9 and TRBJ2-2, is DSGVTQTPKHLITATGQRVTLRCSPRSGDLSVYWYQQSLDQGLQFLIQYYNGEERAKGNILERFSAQQFPDLHSELNLSSLELGDSALYFCASSVVEKGGTGELFFGEGSRLTVL.

Ten or more counts support this clonotype. The V and J genes are TRBV9 and TRBJ2-3; D perhaps matches TRBD2 (6 bases). The CDR3 is made up of 15 amino acids. Trimming cost V 0 bases and J 1 base, with 9 bases left between them. CDR1 and CDR2 from the germline V gene are SGDLS and YYNGEE. CDR3 protein: CASSVAGGGTDTQYF. The CDR3 region has the DNA TGTGCCAGCAGCGTAGCTGGCGGGGGCACAGATACGCAGTATTTT.

This clonotype was seen at least ten times. The chain carries TRBV9 and TRBJ2-7; D might be TRBD2 (6 bases). V lost 2 bases and J 2 bases, leaving 17 bases between the germline ends. The CDR3 is made up of 16 amino acids. The germline CDR1 and CDR2 sequences are SGDLS and YYNGEE. The CDR3 region is CASSVAGTSLTYEQYF. CDR3 DNA sequence: TGTGCCAGCAGCGTGGCAGGGACTTCTTTAACCTACGAGCAGTACTTC.

This clonotype showed up many times. The V gene is TRBV9, the J gene TRBJ2-1, with 8 positions matching TRBD2. Losses at the gene ends were 4 bases for V and 0 bases for J; bases not matched to a gene: 9. CDR3 length: 17 amino acids. Germline CDR1 reads SGDLS; CDR2 reads YYNGEE. The CDR3 DNA reads TGTGCCAGCAGCACCCCGACTAGCGCCAGCTCCTACAATGAGCAGTTCTTC. It encodes CASSTPTSASSYNEQFF.

Ten or more counts support this clonotype. This chain connects TRBV9 to TRBJ2-1; either TRBD1 or TRBD2 may fit D (5 bases each). Germline V gene sequence: CDR1 SGDLS, CDR2 YYNGEE. Trimming removed 3 bases from V and 7 bases from J, with 17 bases in between. The CDR3 is 15 residues long. The CDR3 sequence is CASSARDGHWNEQFF. The CDR3 nucleotides read TGTGCCAGCAGCGCACGGGACGGGCATTGGAATGAGCAGTTCTTC.

This clonotype was recorded many times. This chain connects TRBV9 to TRBJ2-1; possibly TRBD2 for D (6 bases). The CDR3 length is 15 residues. Germline CDR1 reads SGDLS; CDR2 reads YYNGEE. V shed 0 bases and J shed 4 bases, with 11 bases lying between them. DNA for the CDR3: TGTGCCAGCAGCGTAGGAGGCGGGATATACAATGAGCAGTTCTTC. Translated, it gives CASSVGGGIYNEQFF.

V gene TRBV9 combines with J gene TRBJ1-1; D is ambiguous. This CDR3 has 15 residues. Germline CDR1 is SGDLS and CDR2 is YYNGEE. V shed 0 bases and J shed 1 base, with 10 bases lying between them. The CDR3 DNA sequence: TGTGCCAGCAGCGTAGTGGCAGGTGCGAACACTGAAGCTTTCTTT. This codes for CASSVVAGANTEAFF.